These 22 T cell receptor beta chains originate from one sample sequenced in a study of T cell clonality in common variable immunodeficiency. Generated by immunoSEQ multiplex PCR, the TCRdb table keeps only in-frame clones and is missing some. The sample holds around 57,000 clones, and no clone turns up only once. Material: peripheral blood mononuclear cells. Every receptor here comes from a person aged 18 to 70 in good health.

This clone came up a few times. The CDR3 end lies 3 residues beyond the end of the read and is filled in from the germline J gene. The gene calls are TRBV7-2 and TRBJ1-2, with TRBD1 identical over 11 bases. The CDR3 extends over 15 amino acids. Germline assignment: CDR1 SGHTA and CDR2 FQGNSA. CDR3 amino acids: CASSFGTGGYDTYTF. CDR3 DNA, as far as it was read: TGTGCCAGCAGCTTTGGGACAGGGGGTTACGATACC.

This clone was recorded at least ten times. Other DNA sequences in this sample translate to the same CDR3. The CDR3 here is CASSIAAVLEGNTIYF. The part of the CDR3 DNA that was read is TGTGCCAGTAGTATTGCAGCGGTCCTTGAGGGAAACACC. This chain joins TRBV19 and TRBJ1-3; D is uncertain. The observed sequence ends 3 residues before the CDR3 terminus, with the missing tail filled in from the germline J gene. V lost 3 bases and J lost 4, with 16 bases in between. This CDR3 comprises 16 residues. CDR1 and CDR2 from the germline V gene are LNHDA and SQIVND (reference sequence).

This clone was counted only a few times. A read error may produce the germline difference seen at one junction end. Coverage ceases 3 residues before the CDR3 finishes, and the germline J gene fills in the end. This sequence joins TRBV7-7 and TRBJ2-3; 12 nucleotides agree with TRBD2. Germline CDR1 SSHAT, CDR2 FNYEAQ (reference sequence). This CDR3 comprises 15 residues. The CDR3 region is CASSLGLAGQETQYF. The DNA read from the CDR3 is TGTGCTAGCAGCTTAGGACTAGCGGGACAAGAGACG.

CDR3 bases read: TGTGCCAGCACCTCAGCGGGCACCTACGAG. Protein product: CASTSAGTYE. Given in full, the CDR3 is CASTSAGTYEQYF. The genes are TRBV5-4 and TRBJ2-7; maybe TRBD2 (6 bases). From the germline J gene comes the end of the CDR3, since the read stops 3 residues before it. Germline values: CDR1 SGHNT, CDR2 YYREEE (reference sequence). V gave up 6 bases and J gave up 2 bases, with 12 bases separating them. The CDR3 is 13 residues long.

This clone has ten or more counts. Partial CDR3 DNA: TGCGCCAGCAGCGCTGGGACTAGAGGTTGGGAGACC. It translates to CASSAGTRGWET. The full CDR3 sequence reads CASSAGTRGWETQYF. The chain joins TRBV5-1 to TRBJ2-5; 8 nucleotides align to TRBD2. The read stops 3 residues short of the end of the CDR3; the missing end is completed from the germline J gene. This CDR3 contains 15 residues. Germline V lookup: CDR1 SGHRS, CDR2 YFSETQ. V trimming: 4 bases; J trimming: 5 bases; junction bases outside the gene matches: 10.

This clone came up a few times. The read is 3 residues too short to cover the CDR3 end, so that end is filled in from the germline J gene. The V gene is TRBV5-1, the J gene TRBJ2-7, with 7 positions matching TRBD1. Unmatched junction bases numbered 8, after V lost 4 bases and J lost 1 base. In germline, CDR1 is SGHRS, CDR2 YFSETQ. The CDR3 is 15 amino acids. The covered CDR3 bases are TGCGCCAGCAGCAACCCGGGACAGCTATCCTACGAG. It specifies CASSNPGQLSYE. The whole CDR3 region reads CASSNPGQLSYEQYF. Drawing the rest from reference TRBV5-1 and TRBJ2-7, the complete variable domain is KAGVTQTPRYLIKTRGQQVTLSCSPISGHRSVSWYQQTPGQGLQFLFEYFSETQRNKGNFPGRFSGRQFSNSRSEMNVSTLELGDSALYLCASSNPGQLSYEQYFGPGTRLTVT.

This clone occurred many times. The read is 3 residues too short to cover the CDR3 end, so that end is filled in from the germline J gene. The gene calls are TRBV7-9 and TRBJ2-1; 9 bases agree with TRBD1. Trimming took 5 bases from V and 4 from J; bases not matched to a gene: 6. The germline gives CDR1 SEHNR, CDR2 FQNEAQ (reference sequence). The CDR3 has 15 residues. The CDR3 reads CASSTRDRDYNEQFF. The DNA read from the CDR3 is TGTGCCAGCAGCACCCGGGACAGGGATTACAATGAG.

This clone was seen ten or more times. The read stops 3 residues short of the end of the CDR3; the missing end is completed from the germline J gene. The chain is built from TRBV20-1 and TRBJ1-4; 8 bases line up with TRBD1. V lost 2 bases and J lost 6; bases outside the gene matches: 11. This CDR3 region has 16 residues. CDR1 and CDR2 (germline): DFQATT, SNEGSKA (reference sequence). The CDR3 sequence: CSARHPGLTGDEKLFF. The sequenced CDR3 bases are TGCAGTGCTAGACATCCTGGGCTGACAGGGGATGAAAAA.

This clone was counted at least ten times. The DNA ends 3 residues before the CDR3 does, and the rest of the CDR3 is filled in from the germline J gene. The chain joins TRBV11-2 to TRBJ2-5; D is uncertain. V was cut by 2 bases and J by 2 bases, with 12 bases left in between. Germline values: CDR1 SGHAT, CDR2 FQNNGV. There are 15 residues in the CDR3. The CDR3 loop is CASSLLRSSQETQYF. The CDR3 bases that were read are TGTGCCAGCAGCTTATTAAGGTCTAGTCAAGAGACC.

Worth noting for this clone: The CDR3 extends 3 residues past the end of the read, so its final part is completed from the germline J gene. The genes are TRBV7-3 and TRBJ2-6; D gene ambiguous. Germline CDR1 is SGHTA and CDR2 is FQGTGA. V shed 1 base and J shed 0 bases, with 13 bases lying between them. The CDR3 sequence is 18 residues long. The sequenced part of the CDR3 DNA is TGTGCCAGCAGCTTAAAGGTCACGGGTTCCTCTGGGGCCAACGTC. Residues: CASSLKVTGSSGANV. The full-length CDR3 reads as CASSLKVTGSSGANVLTF.

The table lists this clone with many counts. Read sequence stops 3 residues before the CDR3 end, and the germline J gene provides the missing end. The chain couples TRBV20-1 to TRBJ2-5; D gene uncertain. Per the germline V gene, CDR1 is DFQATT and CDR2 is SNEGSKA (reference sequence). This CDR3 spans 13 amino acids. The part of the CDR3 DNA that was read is TGCAGACCTCGAGGTCCGTACCAAGAGACC. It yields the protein CRPRGPYQET. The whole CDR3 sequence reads CRPRGPYQETQYF.

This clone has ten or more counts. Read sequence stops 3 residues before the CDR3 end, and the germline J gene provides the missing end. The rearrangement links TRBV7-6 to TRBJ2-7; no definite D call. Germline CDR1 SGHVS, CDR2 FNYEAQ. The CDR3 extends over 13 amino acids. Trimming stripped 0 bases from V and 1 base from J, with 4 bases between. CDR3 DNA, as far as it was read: TGTGCCAGCAGCTTAGCACATTCCTACGAG. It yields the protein CASSLAHSYE. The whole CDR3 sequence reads CASSLAHSYEQYF.

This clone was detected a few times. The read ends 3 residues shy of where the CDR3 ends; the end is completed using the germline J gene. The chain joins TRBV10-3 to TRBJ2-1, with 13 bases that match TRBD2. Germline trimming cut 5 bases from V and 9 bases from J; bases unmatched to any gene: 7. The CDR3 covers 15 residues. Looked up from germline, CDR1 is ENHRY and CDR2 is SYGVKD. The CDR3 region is CAISITSGRAGEQFF. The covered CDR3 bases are TGTGCCATCAGTATTACTAGCGGGAGGGCCGGTGAG.

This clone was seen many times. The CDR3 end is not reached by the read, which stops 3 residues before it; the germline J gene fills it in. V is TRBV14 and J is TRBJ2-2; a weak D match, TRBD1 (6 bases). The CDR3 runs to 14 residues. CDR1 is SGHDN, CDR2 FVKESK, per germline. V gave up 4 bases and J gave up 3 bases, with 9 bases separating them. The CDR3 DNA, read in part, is TGTGCCAGCAGCCGTACAGGGTACACCGGGGAG. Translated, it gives CASSRTGYTGE. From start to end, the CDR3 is CASSRTGYTGELFF. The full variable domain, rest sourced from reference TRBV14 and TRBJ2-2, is EAGVTQFPSHSVIEKGQTVTLRCDPISGHDNLYWYRRVMGKEIKFLLHFVKESKQDESGMPNNRFLAERTGGTYSTLKVQPAELEDSGVYFCASSRTGYTGELFFGEGSRLTVL.

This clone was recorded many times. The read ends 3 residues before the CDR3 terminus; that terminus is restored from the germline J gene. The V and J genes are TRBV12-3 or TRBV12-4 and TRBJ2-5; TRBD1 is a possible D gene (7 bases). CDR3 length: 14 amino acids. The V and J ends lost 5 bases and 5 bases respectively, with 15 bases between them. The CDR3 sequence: CASSAGQPGETQYF. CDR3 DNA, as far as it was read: TGTGCCAGCAGTGCGGGACAGCCGGGGGAGACC.

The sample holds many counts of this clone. CDR3 bases read: TGTGCCAGCAGCCAAGCCGGACTAGCGGTCTCCTACGAG. It is translated as CASSQAGLAVSYE. In full, the CDR3 reads CASSQAGLAVSYEQYF. The chain has TRBV14 and TRBJ2-7, with TRBD2 matching over 10 bases. The missing CDR3 end, 3 residues past where the read stops, is filled in from the germline J gene. The CDR3 loop spans 16 amino acids. After removal of 1 base from V and 0 bases from J, the junction contained 3 bases not matched to a gene. Germline CDR1 and CDR2: SGHDN and FVKESK.

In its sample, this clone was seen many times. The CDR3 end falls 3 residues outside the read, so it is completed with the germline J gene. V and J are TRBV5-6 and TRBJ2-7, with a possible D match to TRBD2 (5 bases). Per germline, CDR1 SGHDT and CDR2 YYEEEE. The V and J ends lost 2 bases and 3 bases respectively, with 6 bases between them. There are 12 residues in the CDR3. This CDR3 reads CASSFEGYEQYF. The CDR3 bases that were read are TGTGCCAGCAGCTTCGAGGGCTACGAG.

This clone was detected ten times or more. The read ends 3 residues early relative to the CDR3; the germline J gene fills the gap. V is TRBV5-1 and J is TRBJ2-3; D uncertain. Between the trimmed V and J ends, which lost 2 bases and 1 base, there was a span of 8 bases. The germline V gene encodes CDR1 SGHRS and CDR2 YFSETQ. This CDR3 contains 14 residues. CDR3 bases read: TGCGCCAGCAGCTTCCAACTCGGCACAGATACG. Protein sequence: CASSFQLGTDT. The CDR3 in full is CASSFQLGTDTQYF.

The sequenced CDR3 bases are TGTGCCAGCAGCTCGCGGGGGACC. Its translation: CASSSRGT. The CDR3 reads in full as CASSSRGTQYF. The chain employs TRBV7-6 and TRBJ2-5; weak D call: TRBD2 (6 bases). From the germline J gene comes the end of the CDR3, since the read stops 3 residues before it. The CDR3 consists of 11 residues. Deletions cut 4 bases from V and 7 bases from J, with 7 bases between. CDR1 and CDR2 from the germline V gene are SGHVS and FNYEAQ.

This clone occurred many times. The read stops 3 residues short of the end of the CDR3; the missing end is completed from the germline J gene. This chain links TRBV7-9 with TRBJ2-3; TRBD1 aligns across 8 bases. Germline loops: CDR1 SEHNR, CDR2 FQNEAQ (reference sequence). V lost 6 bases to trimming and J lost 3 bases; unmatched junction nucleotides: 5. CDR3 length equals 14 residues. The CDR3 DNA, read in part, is TGTGCCAGCAGATTAACAGGGGGTACAGATACG. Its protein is CASRLTGGTDT. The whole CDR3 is CASRLTGGTDTQYF.

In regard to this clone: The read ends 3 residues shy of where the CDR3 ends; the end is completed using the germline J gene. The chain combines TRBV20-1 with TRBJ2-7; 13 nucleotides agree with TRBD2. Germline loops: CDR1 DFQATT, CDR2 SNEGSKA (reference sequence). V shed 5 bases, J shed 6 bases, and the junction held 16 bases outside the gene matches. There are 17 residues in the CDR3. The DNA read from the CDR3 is TGCAGTGCTTCGCGCCGGGGGCGACTAGCGGGAGGTGGCGAG. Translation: CSASRRGRLAGGGE. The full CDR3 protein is CSASRRGRLAGGGEQYF.

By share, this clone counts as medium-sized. CDR3 loop: CASSKLAGADTQYF. The CDR3 bases that were read are TGTGCCAGCAGCAAACTAGCGGGAGCAGATACG. This rearrangement joins TRBV7-3 to TRBJ2-3, with 11 positions matching TRBD2. The sequence runs out 3 residues before the end of the CDR3; the remainder is reconstructed from the germline J gene. Germline V lookup: CDR1 SGHTA, CDR2 FQGTGA. The CDR3 totals 14 residues. Trimming removed 5 bases from V and 4 bases from J; junction bases left unmatched: 2.